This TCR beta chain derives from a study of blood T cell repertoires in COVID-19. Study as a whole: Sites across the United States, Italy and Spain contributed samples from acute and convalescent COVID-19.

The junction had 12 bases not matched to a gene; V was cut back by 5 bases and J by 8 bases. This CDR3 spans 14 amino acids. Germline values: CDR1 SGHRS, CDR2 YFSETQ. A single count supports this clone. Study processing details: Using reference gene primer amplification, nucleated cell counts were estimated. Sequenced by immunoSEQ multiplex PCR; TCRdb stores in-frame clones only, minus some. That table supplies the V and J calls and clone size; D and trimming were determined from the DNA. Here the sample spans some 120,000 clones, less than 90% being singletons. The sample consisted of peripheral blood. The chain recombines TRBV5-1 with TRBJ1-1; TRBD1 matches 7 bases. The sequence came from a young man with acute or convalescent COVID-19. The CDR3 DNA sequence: TGCGCCAGCAGTCGCGACAGGGCCCCCCTAGAAGCTTTCTTT. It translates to CASSRDRAPLEAFF.